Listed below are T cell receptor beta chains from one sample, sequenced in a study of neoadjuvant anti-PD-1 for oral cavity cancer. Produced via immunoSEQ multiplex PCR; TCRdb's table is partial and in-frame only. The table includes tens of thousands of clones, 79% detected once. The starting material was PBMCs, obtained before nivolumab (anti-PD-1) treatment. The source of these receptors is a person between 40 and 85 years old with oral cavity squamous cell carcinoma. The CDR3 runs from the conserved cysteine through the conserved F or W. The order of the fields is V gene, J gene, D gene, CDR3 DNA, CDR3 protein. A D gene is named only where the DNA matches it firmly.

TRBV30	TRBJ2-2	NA	TGTGCCTGGAGTGTACGAGGGAACACCGGGGAGCTGTTTTTT	CAWSVRGNTGELFF
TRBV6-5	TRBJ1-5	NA	TGTGCCAGCAGTCTCGTGGGGGGAGGGAATCAGCCCCAGCATTTT	CASSLVGGGNQPQHF
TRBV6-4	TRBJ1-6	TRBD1	TGTGCCAGCAGTGACGGGACAGCCGATTCACCCCTCCACTTT	CASSDGTADSPLHF
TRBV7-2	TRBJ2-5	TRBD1	TGTGCCAGCATGGGACAGGGGAATCACAGAATACAAGAGACCCAGTACTTC	CASMGQGNHRIQETQYF
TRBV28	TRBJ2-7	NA	TGTGCCAGCAGCGTCACAACCTACGAGCAGTACTTC	CASSVTTYEQYF
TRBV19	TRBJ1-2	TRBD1	TGTGCCAGTAGTCTACCGGGACAGTTCTATGGCTACACCTTC	CASSLPGQFYGYTF
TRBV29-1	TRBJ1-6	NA	TGCAGCGGCAAAACAGGGATGTATAATTCACCCCTCCACTTT	CSGKTGMYNSPLHF
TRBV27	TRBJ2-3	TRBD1	TGTGCCAGCAGGACTCAGTCAGGGGGTAGGATAGATACGCAGTATTTT	CASRTQSGGRIDTQYF
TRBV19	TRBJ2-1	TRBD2	TGTGCCAGTAGTAAACTAGCGGAAACCTACAATGAGCAGTTCTTC	CASSKLAETYNEQFF
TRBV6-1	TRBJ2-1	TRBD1	TGTGCCAGCAGTGAAGTGGACAGGGCCTTCAATGAGCAGTTCTTC	CASSEVDRAFNEQFF
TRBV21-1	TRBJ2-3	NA	TGTGCCAGCAGCAAATTCTGGGCCCGTTTTAGCACAGATACGCAGTATTTT	CASSKFWARFSTDTQYF
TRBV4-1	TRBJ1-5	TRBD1	TGCGCCAGCAGCCCCGACCCCGGACAGGGGGCAAATCAGCCCCAGCATTTT	CASSPDPGQGANQPQHF